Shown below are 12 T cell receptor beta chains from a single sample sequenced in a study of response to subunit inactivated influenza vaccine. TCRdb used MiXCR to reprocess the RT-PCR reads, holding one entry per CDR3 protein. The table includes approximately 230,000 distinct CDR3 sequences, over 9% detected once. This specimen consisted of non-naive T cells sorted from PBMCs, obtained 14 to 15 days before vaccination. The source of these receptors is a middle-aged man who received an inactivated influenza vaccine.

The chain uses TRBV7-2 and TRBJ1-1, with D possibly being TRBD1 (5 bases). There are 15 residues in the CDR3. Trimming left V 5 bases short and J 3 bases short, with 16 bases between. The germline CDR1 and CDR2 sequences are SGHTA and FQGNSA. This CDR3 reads CASSPRSGTYTEAFF. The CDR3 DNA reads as TGTGCCAGCAGCCCACGTTCAGGGACGTACACTGAAGCTTTCTTT.

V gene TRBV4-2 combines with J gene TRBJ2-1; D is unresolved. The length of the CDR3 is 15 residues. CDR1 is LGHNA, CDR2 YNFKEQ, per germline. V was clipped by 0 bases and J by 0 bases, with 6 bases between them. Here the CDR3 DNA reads TGTGCCAGCAGCCAAGACCATGGCTCCTACAATGAGCAGTTCTTC. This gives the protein CASSQDHGSYNEQFF.

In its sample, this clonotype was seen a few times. Here the CDR3 reads CASSKPSGRDEQYF. CDR3 DNA: TGTGCCAGCAGCAAACCGTCAGGGCGCGACGAGCAGTACTTC. The chain uses TRBV21-1 and TRBJ2-7; the table calls TRBD1, which could not be checked here. TRBV21-1 is reported as a pseudogene. The CDR3 totals 14 residues.

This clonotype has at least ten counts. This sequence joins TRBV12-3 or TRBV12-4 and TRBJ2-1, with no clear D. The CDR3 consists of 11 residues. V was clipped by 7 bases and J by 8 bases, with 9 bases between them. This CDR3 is CASTGNDEQFF. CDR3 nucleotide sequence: TGTGCCAGCACTGGGAACGATGAGCAGTTCTTC.

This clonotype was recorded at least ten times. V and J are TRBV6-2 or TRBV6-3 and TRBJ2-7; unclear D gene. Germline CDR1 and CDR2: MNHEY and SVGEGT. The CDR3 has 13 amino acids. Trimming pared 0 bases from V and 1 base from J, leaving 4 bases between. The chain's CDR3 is CASSYSISYEQYF. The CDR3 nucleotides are TGTGCCAGCAGTTACTCGATATCCTACGAGCAGTACTTC.

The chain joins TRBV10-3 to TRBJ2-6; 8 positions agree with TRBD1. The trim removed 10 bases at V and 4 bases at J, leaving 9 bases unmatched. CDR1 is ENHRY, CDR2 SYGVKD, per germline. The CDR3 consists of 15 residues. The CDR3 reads CASWTGNSGANVLTF. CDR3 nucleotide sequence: TGTGCCAGCTGGACAGGGAATAGCGGGGCCAACGTCCTGACTTTC.

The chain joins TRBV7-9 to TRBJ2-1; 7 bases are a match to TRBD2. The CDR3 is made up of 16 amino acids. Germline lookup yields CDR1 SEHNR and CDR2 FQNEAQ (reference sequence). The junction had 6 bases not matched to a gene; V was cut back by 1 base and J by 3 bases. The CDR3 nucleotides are TGTGCCAGCAGCTTAGGAGGGCTAGCGGACTACAATGAGCAGTTCTTC. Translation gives CASSLGGLADYNEQFF.

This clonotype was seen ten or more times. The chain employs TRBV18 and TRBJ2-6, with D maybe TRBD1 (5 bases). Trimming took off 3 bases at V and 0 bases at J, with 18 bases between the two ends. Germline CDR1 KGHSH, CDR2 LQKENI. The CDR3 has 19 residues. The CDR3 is CASSPIDRLVSSGANVLTF. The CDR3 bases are TGTGCCAGCTCACCCATAGACAGATTAGTCAGCTCTGGGGCCAACGTCCTGACTTTC.

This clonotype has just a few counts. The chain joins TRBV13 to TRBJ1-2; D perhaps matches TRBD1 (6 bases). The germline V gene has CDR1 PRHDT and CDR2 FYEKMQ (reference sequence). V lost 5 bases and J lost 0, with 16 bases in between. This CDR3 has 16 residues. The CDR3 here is CASSDPKNRANYGYTF. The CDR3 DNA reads TGTGCCAGCAGCGATCCGAAAAACAGGGCTAACTATGGCTACACCTTC.

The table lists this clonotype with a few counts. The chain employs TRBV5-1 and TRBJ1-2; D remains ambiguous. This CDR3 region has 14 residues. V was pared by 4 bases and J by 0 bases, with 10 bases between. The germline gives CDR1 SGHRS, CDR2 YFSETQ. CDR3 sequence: CASSEISSNYGYTF. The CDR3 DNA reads TGCGCCAGCAGCGAGATCTCCTCTAACTATGGCTACACCTTC.

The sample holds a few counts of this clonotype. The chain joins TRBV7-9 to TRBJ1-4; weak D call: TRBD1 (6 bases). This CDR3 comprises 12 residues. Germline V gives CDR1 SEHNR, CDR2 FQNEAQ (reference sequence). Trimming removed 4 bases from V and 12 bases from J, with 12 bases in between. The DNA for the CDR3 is TGTGCCAGCAGCTCACAGGGATATGAACTGTTTTTT. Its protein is CASSSQGYELFF. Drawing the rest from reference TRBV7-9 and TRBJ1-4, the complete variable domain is DTGVSQNPRHKITKRGQNVTFRCDPISEHNRLYWYRQTLGQGPEFLTYFQNEAQLEKSRLLSDRFSAERPKGSFSTLEIQRTEQGDSAMYLCASSSQGYELFFGSGTQLSVL.

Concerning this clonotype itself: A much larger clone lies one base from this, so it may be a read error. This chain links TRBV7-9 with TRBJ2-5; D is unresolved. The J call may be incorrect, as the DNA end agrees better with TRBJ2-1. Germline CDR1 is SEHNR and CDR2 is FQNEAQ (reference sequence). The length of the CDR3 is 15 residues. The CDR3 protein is CASSSTFGPLETQFF. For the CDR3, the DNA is TGTGCCAGCAGCTCGACATTCGGGCCTTTGGAGACCCAGTTCTTC.